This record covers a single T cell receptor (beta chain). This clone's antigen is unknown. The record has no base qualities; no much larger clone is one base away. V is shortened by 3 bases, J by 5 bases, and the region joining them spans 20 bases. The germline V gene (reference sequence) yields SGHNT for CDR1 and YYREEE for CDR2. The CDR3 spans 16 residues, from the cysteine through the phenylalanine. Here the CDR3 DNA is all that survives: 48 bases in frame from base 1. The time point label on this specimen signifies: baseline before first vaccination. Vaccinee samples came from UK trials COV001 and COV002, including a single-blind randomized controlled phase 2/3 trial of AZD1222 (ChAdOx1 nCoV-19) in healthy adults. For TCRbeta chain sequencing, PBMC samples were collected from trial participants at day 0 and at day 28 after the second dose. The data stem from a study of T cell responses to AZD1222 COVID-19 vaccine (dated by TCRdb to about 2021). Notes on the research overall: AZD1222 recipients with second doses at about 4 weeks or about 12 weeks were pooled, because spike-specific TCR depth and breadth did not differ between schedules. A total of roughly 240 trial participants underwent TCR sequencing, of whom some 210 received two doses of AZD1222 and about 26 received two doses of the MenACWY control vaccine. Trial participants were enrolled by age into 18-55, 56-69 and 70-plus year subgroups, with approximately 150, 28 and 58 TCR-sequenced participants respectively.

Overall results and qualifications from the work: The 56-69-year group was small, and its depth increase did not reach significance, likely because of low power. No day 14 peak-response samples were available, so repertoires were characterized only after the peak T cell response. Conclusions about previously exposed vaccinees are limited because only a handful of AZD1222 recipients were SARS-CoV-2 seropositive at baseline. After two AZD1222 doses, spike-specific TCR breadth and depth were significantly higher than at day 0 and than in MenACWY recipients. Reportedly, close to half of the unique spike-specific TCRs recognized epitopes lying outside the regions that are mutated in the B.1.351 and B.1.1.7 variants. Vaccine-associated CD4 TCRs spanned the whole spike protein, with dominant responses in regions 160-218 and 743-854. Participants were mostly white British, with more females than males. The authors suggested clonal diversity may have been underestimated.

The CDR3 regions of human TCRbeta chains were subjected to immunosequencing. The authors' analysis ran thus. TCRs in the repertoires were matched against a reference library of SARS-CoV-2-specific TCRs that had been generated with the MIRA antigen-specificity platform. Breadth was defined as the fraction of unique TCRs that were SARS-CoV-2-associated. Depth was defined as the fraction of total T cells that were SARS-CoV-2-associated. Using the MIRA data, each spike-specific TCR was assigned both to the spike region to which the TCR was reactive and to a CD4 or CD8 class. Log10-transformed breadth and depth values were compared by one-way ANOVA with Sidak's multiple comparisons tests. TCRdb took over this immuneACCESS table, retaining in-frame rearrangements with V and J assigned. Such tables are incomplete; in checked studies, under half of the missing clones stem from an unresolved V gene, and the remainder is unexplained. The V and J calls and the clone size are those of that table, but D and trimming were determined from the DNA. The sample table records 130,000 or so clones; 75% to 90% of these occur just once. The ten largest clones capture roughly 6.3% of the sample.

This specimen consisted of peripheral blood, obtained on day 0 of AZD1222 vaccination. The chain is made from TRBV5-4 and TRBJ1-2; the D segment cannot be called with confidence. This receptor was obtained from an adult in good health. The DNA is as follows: TGTGCCAGCAGCTCGGGATCGACGTCCTTATGGTATGGCTACACCTTC. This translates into CASSSGSTSLWYGYTF.